One sample yielded the 5 T cell receptor beta chains listed below, sequenced in a study of cytomegalovirus exposure and HLA in healthy donors. PCR primers comprised 60 Vbeta and 13 Jbeta primers. Only in-frame clones appear in the TCRdb table, and some are missing; sequencing was by immunoSEQ multiplex PCR. Of approximately 100,000 clones in the sample, around 82% were seen once. Input material: PBMCs. The receptors derive from a man aged 18 to 35 in good health and CMV-seronegative.

The J gene is TRBJ1-4, the V gene TRBV6-6; 10 positions match TRBD1. The trim removed 6 bases at V and 8 bases at J, leaving 9 bases unmatched. The germline V gene has CDR1 MNHNY and CDR2 SVGAGI (reference sequence). The CDR3 is 15 residues long. CDR3 coding DNA: TGTGCCAGCAGACAAACTCCGGGACAGGGGGAAAAACTGTTTTTT. Its protein product is CASRQTPGQGEKLFF.

This sequence joins TRBV7-6 and TRBJ2-5, with TRBD1 matching 10 bases. The germline gives CDR1 SGHVS, CDR2 FNYEAQ. V shed 5 bases and J 3 bases; nucleotides not matched to a gene: 15. This CDR3 spans 18 amino acids. In DNA form, the CDR3 reads TGTGCCAGCAGCCAGGATGTTCCGGGACAGGGGCGAGAAGAGACCCAGTACTTC. It encodes CASSQDVPGQGREETQYF.

The V call is TRBV9, the J call TRBJ2-1; 8 bases match TRBD2. There are 15 residues in the CDR3. V shed 4 bases and J 7 bases; nucleotides not matched to a gene: 10. Germline values: CDR1 SGDLS, CDR2 YYNGEE. In nucleotides, the CDR3 is TGTGCCAGCAGCCCCGGGGGGGTCCTCAGGAATGAGCAGTTCTTC. Its translation is CASSPGGVLRNEQFF.

The chain links TRBV7-2 to TRBJ1-1; D is undetermined. This CDR3 region has 15 residues. V was pared by 2 bases and J by 4 bases, with 14 bases between. CDR1 and CDR2 from the germline V gene are SGHTA and FQGNSA. Here the CDR3 reads CASSLIEFGSTEAFF. The CDR3 DNA reads as TGTGCCAGCAGCTTAATAGAGTTCGGGAGCACTGAAGCTTTCTTT.

This clone was counted between two and nine times. The rearrangement joins TRBV7-8 to TRBJ2-7; unclear D gene. V lost 5 bases to trimming and J lost 3 bases, with 5 bases between them. The CDR3 length is 11 residues. Germline lookup yields CDR1 SGHVS and CDR2 FQNEAQ. CDR3 region: CASSPYYEQYF. CDR3 bases: TGTGCCAGCAGCCCTTACTACGAGCAGTACTTC.